Following are 32 T cell receptor beta chains from one sample sequenced in a study of tumor-infiltrating lymphocytes in localized non-small cell lung cancer. Here immunoSEQ multiplex PCR was the method, and the copy in TCRdb shows in-frame clones only, minus some. The sample consists of more than 9,500 clones, 80% to 90% of them appearing once. The sample was lung tumor tissue. Receptors originate from a human donor with non-small cell lung cancer.

The chain joins TRBV6-5 to TRBJ2-7, with TRBD1 identical over 8 bases. Germline values: CDR1 MNHEY, CDR2 SVGAGI. The CDR3 extends over 16 amino acids. The ends lost 4 bases at V and 1 base at J; junction bases unmatched: 9. The CDR3 is CASSLESGTGSYEQYF. DNA for the CDR3: TGTGCCAGCAGTTTAGAGTCCGGGACAGGTTCCTACGAGCAGTACTTC.

The chain links TRBV28 to TRBJ2-1; 7 nucleotides line up with TRBD1. CDR1 and CDR2 (germline): MDHEN, SYDVKM. V lost 4 bases and J lost 2; bases outside the gene matches: 5. The length of the CDR3 is 15 residues. The CDR3 DNA is TGTGCCAGCAGTTCCTCCGGGACAGCCTACAATGAGCAGTTCTTC. Translation gives CASSSSGTAYNEQFF.

The CDR3 is CASSRQVTRNNEQFF. The CDR3 nucleotides are TGTGCCAGTAGTAGGCAGGTCACGAGGAACAATGAGCAGTTCTTC. The rearrangement uses TRBV19 and TRBJ2-1, with no clear D. The CDR3 covers 15 residues. Germline CDR1 LNHDA, CDR2 SQIVND (reference sequence). V was pared by 4 bases and J by 5 bases, with 15 bases between.

The chain employs TRBV30 and TRBJ2-5; maybe TRBD1 (5 bases). The CDR3 runs to 13 residues. V gave up 3 bases and J gave up 5 bases, with 13 bases separating them. Per the germline V gene, CDR1 is GTSNPN and CDR2 is SVGIG (reference sequence). The CDR3 nucleotides are TGTGCCTGGAGCCGGCAGGGAACGGAGACCCAGTACTTC. Its translation: CAWSRQGTETQYF.

The CDR3 DNA is TGCGCCAGCAGCGGGGGGACTAGCGGGGATTTCACAGATACGCAGTATTTT. Translated, it gives CASSGGTSGDFTDTQYF. The chain recombines TRBV5-1 with TRBJ2-3; TRBD2 matches 13 bases. This CDR3 spans 17 amino acids. V lost 4 bases to trimming and J lost 2 bases; unmatched junction nucleotides: 7. The germline V gene encodes CDR1 SGHRS and CDR2 YFSETQ.

V and J are TRBV30 and TRBJ2-5, with D perhaps TRBD1 (6 bases). V gave up 2 bases and J gave up 4 bases, with 8 bases separating them. The CDR3 has 12 amino acids. Germline lookup yields CDR1 GTSNPN and CDR2 SVGIG (reference sequence). CDR3 nucleotides: TGTGCCTGGAGTCTAGGGGGAGAGACCCAGTACTTC. Its protein is CAWSLGGETQYF.

The chain is built from TRBV5-6 and TRBJ2-2, with 11 positions matching TRBD1. With V trimmed by 3 bases and J by 9 bases, 7 bases remained unmatched. Germline V gene lookup returns CDR1 SGHDT and CDR2 YYEEEE. The CDR3 has 15 amino acids. The CDR3 region has the DNA TGTGCCAGCAGCTCTAAAGGACAGGGGGCTAGGGAGCTGTTTTTT. As protein: CASSSKGQGARELFF.

V usage is TRBV28 and J usage is TRBJ2-3; possibly TRBD2 for D (5 bases). CDR3 length equals 16 residues. The germline gives CDR1 MDHEN, CDR2 SYDVKM. V gave up 2 bases and J gave up 1 base, with 13 bases separating them. CDR3 residues: CASSLSGFPGTDTQYF. CDR3 sequence (DNA): TGTGCCAGCAGTTTAAGCGGCTTCCCGGGCACAGATACGCAGTATTTT.

This clone has just one count. The chain couples TRBV28 to TRBJ1-5; the match to TRBD1 covers 7 bases. V dropped 5 bases and J dropped 3; count of bases not matched to a gene: 10. CDR1 is MDHEN, CDR2 SYDVKM, per germline. The CDR3 is made up of 16 amino acids. In DNA, the CDR3 is TGTGCCAGCAGTGTAGACAGGGTGAACTCCAATCAGCCCCAGCATTTT. It encodes CASSVDRVNSNQPQHF.

The rearrangement uses TRBV2 and TRBJ2-3, with D tentatively TRBD1 (5 bases). The germline V and J ends were trimmed by 10 bases and 0 bases, with 14 bases remaining between them. Germline lookup yields CDR1 SNHLY and CDR2 FYNNEI. This CDR3 comprises 14 residues. CDR3 bases: TGTGCCACCCAGGGAAGGGTTAGCACAGATACGCAGTATTTT. It specifies CATQGRVSTDTQYF. The full variable domain, its missing parts supplied by reference TRBV2 and TRBJ2-3, is EPEVTQTPSHQVTQMGQEVILRCVPISNHLYFYWYRQILGQKVEFLVSFYNNEISEKSEIFDDQFSVERPDGSNFTLKIRSTKLEDSAMYFCATQGRVSTDTQYFGPGTRLTVL.

As DNA, the CDR3 is TGTGCCAGCAGTGAAAGGTTCGGCGGGGAGCTGTTTTTT. Its translation: CASSERFGGELFF. The genes are TRBV25-1 and TRBJ2-2; D ambiguous. Germline assignment: CDR1 MGHDK and CDR2 SYGVNS. V lost 2 bases and J lost 7, with 8 bases in between. CDR3 length equals 13 residues.

V usage is TRBV9 and J usage is TRBJ2-6; D uncertain. Germline lookup yields CDR1 SGDLS and CDR2 YYNGEE. Trimming stripped 2 bases from V and 2 bases from J, with 5 bases between. The CDR3 totals 14 residues. The CDR3 reads CASSVQAGANVLTF. The CDR3 nucleotides read TGTGCCAGCAGCGTCCAGGCTGGGGCCAACGTCCTGACTTTC. The full variable domain, with the rest looked up from reference TRBV9 and TRBJ2-6, is DSGVTQTPKHLITATGQRVTLRCSPRSGDLSVYWYQQSLDQGLQFLIQYYNGEERAKGNILERFSAQQFPDLHSELNLSSLELGDSALYFCASSVQAGANVLTFGAGSRLTVL.

In its sample, this clone was seen a few times. The chain recombines TRBV27 with TRBJ1-5; D possibly corresponds to TRBD1 (5 bases). CDR1 MNHEY and CDR2 SMNVEV come from the germline V gene (reference sequence). The CDR3 runs 12 residues. V was pared by 6 bases and J by 7 bases, with 10 bases between. The CDR3 region is CASSTGPQPQHF. The CDR3 DNA is TGTGCCAGCAGCACAGGACCCCAGCCCCAGCATTTT.

A single count supports this clone. This chain connects TRBV9 to TRBJ2-3; D is ambiguous. This CDR3 contains 13 residues. V was shortened by 4 bases and J by 2 bases, with 8 bases between the two germline ends. Germline-derived CDR1 and CDR2 are SGDLS and YYNGEE. In DNA, the CDR3 is TGTGCCAGCAGCCCAGCCGTCACAGATACGCAGTATTTT. As protein: CASSPAVTDTQYF.

The chain joins TRBV4-1 to TRBJ1-2; D possibly corresponds to TRBD1 (5 bases). The V and J ends lost 4 bases and 5 bases respectively, with 17 bases between them. Germline-derived CDR1 and CDR2 are MGHRA and YSYEKL. This CDR3 contains 15 residues. The CDR3 region is CASSPSGEINYGYTF. CDR3 nucleotide sequence: TGCGCCAGCAGCCCATCGGGGGAGATTAATTATGGCTACACCTTC.

The rearrangement uses TRBV19 and TRBJ2-3; D uncertain. The germline V gene has CDR1 LNHDA and CDR2 SQIVND (reference sequence). The CDR3 totals 14 residues. V dropped 5 bases and J dropped 2 bases, with 11 bases sitting between them. In nucleotides, the CDR3 is TGTGCCAGTAGTGGTTACTACCCCACAGATACGCAGTATTTT. Its protein product is CASSGYYPTDTQYF.

J is TRBJ2-2 and V is TRBV11-2; D possibly corresponds to TRBD1 (6 bases). This CDR3 is 17 amino acids long. V lost 5 bases to trimming and J lost 2 bases, with 18 bases between them. Germline CDR1 is SGHAT and CDR2 is FQNNGV. CDR3 loop: CASSDNRQATNTGELFF. The CDR3 nucleotides are TGTGCCAGCAGCGACAACCGACAGGCCACTAACACCGGGGAGCTGTTTTTT.

J is TRBJ2-7 and V is TRBV25-1; no clear D. In germline, CDR1 is MGHDK, CDR2 SYGVNS. The CDR3 length is 11 residues. The V end was cut by 1 base, the J end by 6 bases, with 4 bases between. This CDR3 reads CASSEFSEQYF. The CDR3 region has the DNA TGTGCCAGCAGTGAATTCTCCGAGCAGTACTTC.

CDR3 in amino acids: CASSLETGGNTGELFF. For the CDR3, the DNA is TGCGCCAGCAGCTTGGAGACGGGAGGGAACACCGGGGAGCTGTTTTTT. The V call is TRBV5-1, the J call TRBJ2-2; 7 nucleotides line up with TRBD2. The ends lost 0 bases at V and 1 base at J; junction bases unmatched: 3. CDR1 is SGHRS, CDR2 YFSETQ, per germline. The CDR3 runs to 16 residues.

The chain joins TRBV5-1 to TRBJ2-7; D is tentatively TRBD1 or TRBD2 (6 bases each). The length of the CDR3 is 14 residues. Germline lookup yields CDR1 SGHRS and CDR2 YFSETQ. Trimming took 4 bases from V and 0 from J, leaving 11 bases between them. CDR3 protein: CASSPGADSYEQYF. As DNA, the CDR3 is TGCGCCAGCAGCCCGGGGGCAGACTCCTACGAGCAGTACTTC.

This chain joins TRBV19 and TRBJ1-5; unclear D gene. The CDR3 runs 12 residues. Germline CDR1 LNHDA, CDR2 SQIVND (reference sequence). The ends were cut back, 5 bases at V and 8 bases at J, with 10 bases in the middle. The CDR3 nucleotides read TGTGCCAGTAGTCTGGCGAGGGAGCCCCAGCATTTT. Translated, it gives CASSLAREPQHF.

The chain carries TRBV15 and TRBJ2-1, with D perhaps being TRBD1 or TRBD2 (5 bases each). The germline V and J ends were trimmed by 0 bases and 8 bases, with 17 bases remaining between them. Germline CDR1 LNHNV, CDR2 YYDKDF (reference sequence). The length of the CDR3 is 16 residues. The CDR3 nucleotides read TGTGCCACCAGCAGAGATTGGGGGAACAACTGGCATGAGCAGTTCTTC. This codes for CATSRDWGNNWHEQFF. The variable domain in full, with the rest retrieved from reference TRBV15 and TRBJ2-1, is DAMVIQNPRYQVTQFGKPVTLSCSQTLNHNVMYWYQQKSSQAPKLLFHYYDKDFNNEADTPDNFQSRRPNTSFCFLDIRSPGLGDTAMYLCATSRDWGNNWHEQFFGPGTRLTVL.

The rearrangement links TRBV28 to TRBJ2-4; D is unclear. The ends were cut back, 3 bases at V and 0 bases at J, with 6 bases in the middle. Germline V CDR1 and CDR2: MDHEN, SYDVKM. This CDR3 spans 14 amino acids. CDR3 bases: TGTGCCAGCAGTTTTCTGGAAGCCAAAAACATTCAGTACTTC. Its translation is CASSFLEAKNIQYF.

This clone was detected once. This rearrangement joins TRBV28 to TRBJ2-3, with TRBD2 matching over 16 bases. Germline lookup yields CDR1 MDHEN and CDR2 SYDVKM. This CDR3 is built from 15 residues. The ends lost 5 bases at V and 10 bases at J; junction bases unmatched: 6. For the CDR3, the DNA is TGTGCCAGCAGTCTACCCGGGACTAGCGGGAGGGCGCAGTATTTT. Encoded protein: CASSLPGTSGRAQYF.

V gene TRBV30 combines with J gene TRBJ2-1; TRBD1 or TRBD2 may be the D gene (6 bases each). V gave up 3 bases and J gave up 7 bases, with 19 bases separating them. This CDR3 has 15 amino acids. Germline V CDR1 and CDR2: GTSNPN, SVGIG (reference sequence). In nucleotides, the CDR3 is TGTGCCTGGAGGGGCGGGACACAAGACGGGAATGAGCAGTTCTTC. Its protein product is CAWRGGTQDGNEQFF.

The V and J genes are TRBV29-1 and TRBJ1-2; D ambiguous. This CDR3 has 17 residues. The V gene's germline CDR1 is SQVTM and CDR2 ANQGSEA. V lost 2 bases, J lost 0 bases, and 19 bases lay in between. CDR3 in DNA: TGCAGCGTTGAAAGGTCTCTCGGCGGCGGATCTAACTATGGCTACACCTTC. This codes for CSVERSLGGGSNYGYTF. The full variable domain, rest sourced from reference TRBV29-1 and TRBJ1-2, is SAVISQKPSRDICQRGTSLTIQCQVDSQVTMMFWYRQQPGQSLTLIATANQGSEATYESGFVIDKFPISRPNLTFSTLTVSNMSPEDSSIYLCSVERSLGGGSNYGYTFGSGTRLTVV.

The rearrangement joins TRBV30 to TRBJ1-4; possible D gene TRBD1, 5 bases. This CDR3 contains 13 residues. Looked up from germline, CDR1 is GTSNPN and CDR2 is SVGIG (reference sequence). V was shortened by 2 bases and J by 8 bases, with 12 bases between the two germline ends. CDR3 sequence reads: CAWSQGSGEKLFF. DNA of the CDR3: TGTGCCTGGAGTCAGGGATCTGGCGAAAAACTGTTTTTT.

The chain is built from TRBV9 and TRBJ2-3; TRBD1 aligns across 9 bases. This CDR3 is built from 14 residues. Germline trimming cut 3 bases from V and 5 bases from J; bases unmatched to any gene: 4. Germline V gene data show CDR1 as SGDLS and CDR2 as YYNGEE. CDR3 amino acids: CASSEGQGKDTQYF. DNA of the CDR3: TGTGCCAGCAGCGAGGGACAGGGTAAAGATACGCAGTATTTT.

The chain employs TRBV21-1 and TRBJ2-5; the table's D call, TRBD1, was not checked against the DNA. TRBV21-1 is shown as a pseudogene. The CDR3 length is 14 residues. Here the CDR3 reads CASSRTTGGETQYF. The CDR3 DNA is TGTGCCAGCAGCAGAACCACAGGGGGGGAGACCCAGTACTTC.

J is TRBJ1-1 and V is TRBV15, with D possibly TRBD1 on 5 matching bases. The CDR3 is made up of 16 amino acids. Germline loops: CDR1 LNHNV, CDR2 YYDKDF (reference sequence). The ends were cut back, 4 bases at V and 7 bases at J, with 22 bases in the middle. Here the CDR3 DNA reads TGTGCCACCAGCACCGGGGACTCCCGGATATTGGATGAAGCTTTCTTT. It translates to CATSTGDSRILDEAFF.

The chain employs TRBV2 and TRBJ2-7; TRBD1 aligns across 8 bases. This CDR3 contains 14 residues. Germline-derived CDR1 and CDR2 are SNHLY and FYNNEI. Trimming at V came to 4 bases and at J to 1 base, leaving 3 bases not matched to a gene. As DNA, the CDR3 is TGTGCCAGCAGTGGTGGGACAGGTTCCTACGAGCAGTACTTC. Translating it yields CASSGGTGSYEQYF.

The CDR3 DNA is TGTGCCAGCAGCGGGAACGTCCGGACCGGGAAAGGGGCCAACGTCCTGACTTTC. Residues: CASSGNVRTGKGANVLTF. The chain has TRBV9 and TRBJ2-6; a possible D gene is TRBD2 (5 bases). CDR1 and CDR2 from the germline V gene are SGDLS and YYNGEE. Trimming stripped 3 bases from V and 4 bases from J, with 20 bases between. This CDR3 comprises 18 residues.